Given below is one T cell receptor beta chain in context. The data were taken from a study of shared T cell receptors in the human thymus. The protocol was immunoSEQ multiplex PCR, while the TCRdb copy is restricted to in-frame clones and leaves out a portion. The data show hundreds of thousands of clones, with about 84% seen just once and 0.013% held by the top ten. The ends lost 4 bases at V and 4 bases at J; junction bases unmatched: 11. CDR3 length equals 17 residues. Germline values: CDR1 SGHTA, CDR2 FQGNSA. These data were likewise used in another study, on human thymus T cells.

Specimen: thymocytes. The source is a boy less than two years old with a congenital heart defect. This sequence joins TRBV7-2 and TRBJ2-7; 12 nucleotides line up with TRBD2. The chain's CDR3 is CASSSVNQTSGSYEQYF. The CDR3 DNA follows: TGTGCCAGCAGCTCTGTCAACCAGACTAGCGGGAGTTACGAGCAGTACTTC.